These T cell receptor beta chains were read from a single sample in a study of cytomegalovirus exposure and HLA in healthy donors. This table comes from immunoSEQ multiplex PCR, and its TCRdb copy is limited to in-frame clones, with some not included. The sample shows 150,000 to 200,000 clones, approximately 96% of them seen only once. Sequenced: PBMCs. The receptor set was obtained from a woman under 30 in good health and CMV-seronegative. Both conserved end residues are part of each CDR3. The order of the fields is J gene, D gene, clone size, V gene, CDR3 protein, CDR3 DNA. D genes are given only for firm matches. Only some rows state a clone size, as once, few, many or a class for expanded clones.

J: TRBJ2-3
D: TRBD2
size: NA
V: TRBV9
CDR3: CASSLGTSGVDTQYF
DNA: TGTGCCAGCAGCCTAGGGACTAGCGGGGTAGATACGCAGTATTTT

J: TRBJ1-4
D: TRBD1
size: NA
V: TRBV5-4
CDR3: CASSPPPGTGGEKLFF
DNA: TGTGCCAGCAGCCCACCCCCCGGGACAGGGGGTGAAAAACTGTTTTTT

J: TRBJ2-5
D: TRBD1
size: NA
V: TRBV7-9
CDR3: CASSGLGQLQETQYF
DNA: TGTGCCAGCAGCGGATTGGGACAGCTCCAAGAGACCCAGTACTTC

J: TRBJ1-6
D: NA
size: NA
V: TRBV30
CDR3: CAWSFADNSPLHF
DNA: TGTGCCTGGAGTTTCGCGGATAATTCACCCCTCCACTTT

J: TRBJ1-1
D: NA
size: NA
V: TRBV27
CDR3: CASSKTGNTEAFF
DNA: TGTGCCAGCAGTAAAACAGGGAACACTGAAGCTTTCTTT

J: TRBJ2-5
D: TRBD1
size: NA
V: TRBV19
CDR3: CASSIALQGAQETQYF
DNA: TGTGCCAGTAGTATAGCCCTCCAGGGGGCGCAGGAGACCCAGTACTTC

J: TRBJ2-3
D: NA
size: NA
V: TRBV16
CDR3: CASSQLTTNLYF
DNA: TGTGCCAGCAGCCAATTGACTACTAACCTGTATTTT

J: TRBJ2-7
D: NA
size: NA
V: TRBV19
CDR3: CASSIEDSEQYF
DNA: TGTGCCAGTAGTATAGAGGACTCCGAGCAGTACTTC

J: TRBJ1-1
D: NA
size: NA
V: TRBV6-1
CDR3: CASRVQGNTEAFF
DNA: TGTGCCAGCAGGGTACAGGGGAACACTGAAGCTTTCTTT

J: TRBJ1-1
D: TRBD1
size: NA
V: TRBV5-1
CDR3: CASSLGSGGTEAFF
DNA: TGCGCCAGCAGCTTGGGATCAGGGGGCACTGAAGCTTTCTTT

J: TRBJ2-7
D: TRBD2
size: NA
V: TRBV4-2
CDR3: CASSHLAGETYEQYF
DNA: TGTGCCAGCAGCCATCTAGCGGGGGAGACCTACGAGCAGTACTTC

J: TRBJ2-1
D: NA
size: NA
V: TRBV5-1
CDR3: CASSLWGQKGGNEQFF
DNA: TGCGCCAGCAGCTTGTGGGGACAGAAGGGAGGTAATGAGCAGTTCTTC

J: TRBJ2-1
D: TRBD2
size: NA
V: TRBV9
CDR3: CASSVGTSGGVEGEQFF
DNA: TGTGCCAGCAGCGTAGGAACTAGCGGGGGGGTTGAAGGTGAGCAGTTCTTC

J: TRBJ1-5
D: NA
size: NA
V: TRBV19
CDR3: CASSSVREGNSNQPQHF
DNA: TGTGCCAGTAGTAGTGTCAGGGAAGGTAATAGCAATCAGCCCCAGCATTTT

J: TRBJ2-5
D: NA
size: NA
V: TRBV4-1
CDR3: CASSLGSQETQYF
DNA: TGCGCCAGCAGCCTCGGGAGCCAAGAGACCCAGTACTTC

J: TRBJ2-3
D: TRBD2
size: once
V: TRBV10-3
CDR3: CAISEGGGADTQYF
DNA: TGTGCCATCAGTGAGGGCGGGGGGGCGGATACGCAGTATTTT

J: TRBJ2-2
D: NA
size: NA
V: TRBV18
CDR3: CASSRLDSGELFF
DNA: TGTGCCAGCTCACGCCTAGACTCCGGGGAGCTGTTTTTT

J: TRBJ1-2
D: TRBD1
size: NA
V: TRBV4-1
CDR3: CATGGRTYGYTF
DNA: TGCGCCACAGGGGGGCGTACCTATGGCTACACCTTC

J: TRBJ1-2
D: NA
size: NA
V: TRBV11-2
CDR3: CASSPSTGRYGYTF
DNA: TGTGCCAGCAGCCCCTCGACAGGCCGCTATGGCTACACCTTC

J: TRBJ1-1
D: NA
size: NA
V: TRBV18
CDR3: CASSPAPGNTEAFF
DNA: TGTGCCAGCTCACCAGCGCCAGGGAACACTGAAGCTTTCTTT

J: TRBJ2-5
D: TRBD2
size: once
V: TRBV5-1
CDR3: CASSSGAGVGLHQETQYF
DNA: TGCGCCAGCAGCTCCGGAGCGGGGGTAGGACTGCACCAAGAGACCCAGTACTTC

J: TRBJ2-7
D: NA
size: NA
V: TRBV6-6
CDR3: CASSYVLGTRPYEQYF
DNA: TGTGCCAGCAGTTACGTGTTGGGGACAAGACCCTACGAGCAGTACTTC

J: TRBJ2-1
D: TRBD2
size: NA
V: TRBV2
CDR3: CASIPTSGVSYNEQFF
DNA: TGTGCCAGCATTCCGACTAGCGGGGTTTCCTACAATGAGCAGTTCTTC

J: TRBJ1-2
D: TRBD1
size: NA
V: TRBV9
CDR3: CASSPESYRGPGGYTF
DNA: TGTGCCAGCAGCCCCGAGTCGTACAGGGGGCCTGGTGGCTACACCTTC

J: TRBJ2-1
D: TRBD2
size: NA
V: TRBV7-9
CDR3: CASSSGGRLAGGGDEQFF
DNA: TGTGCCAGCAGCTCCGGGGGCAGATTAGCGGGGGGTGGCGATGAGCAGTTCTTC

J: TRBJ2-7
D: TRBD2
size: NA
V: TRBV11-3
CDR3: CASGTSGDEQYF
DNA: TGTGCCAGCGGGACTAGCGGGGACGAGCAGTACTTC

J: TRBJ1-2
D: NA
size: NA
V: TRBV6-5
CDR3: CASMGRQATYGYTF
DNA: TGTGCCAGCATGGGAAGACAGGCAACCTATGGCTACACCTTC

J: TRBJ1-1
D: NA
size: NA
V: TRBV19
CDR3: CASSLGVNTEAFF
DNA: TGTGCCAGTAGTCTCGGGGTGAACACTGAAGCTTTCTTT

J: TRBJ2-2
D: NA
size: NA
V: TRBV5-6
CDR3: CASSLGPNTGELFF
DNA: TGTGCCAGCAGCTTGGGGCCGAACACCGGGGAGCTGTTTTTT

J: TRBJ1-2
D: NA
size: NA
V: TRBV28
CDR3: CASHFGSFGYTF
DNA: TGTGCCAGCCACTTTGGTTCATTCGGCTACACCTTC

J: TRBJ2-3
D: NA
size: NA
V: TRBV11-2
CDR3: CASSWGWEPSADTQYF
DNA: TGTGCCAGCAGCTGGGGATGGGAGCCAAGCGCAGATACGCAGTATTTT

J: TRBJ2-1
D: TRBD2
size: NA
V: TRBV7-8
CDR3: CASSLASGGAVGNEQFF
DNA: TGTGCCAGCAGCTTAGCTAGCGGGGGGGCAGTTGGGAATGAGCAGTTCTTC

J: TRBJ1-1
D: TRBD1
size: NA
V: TRBV27
CDR3: CASSFLDRGRGTEAFF
DNA: TGTGCCAGCAGTTTCCTCGACAGGGGAAGGGGGACTGAAGCTTTCTTT

J: TRBJ2-3
D: TRBD1
size: NA
V: TRBV27
CDR3: CASSFSGQGTDTQYF
DNA: TGTGCCAGCAGTTTTTCTGGACAGGGAACAGATACGCAGTATTTT

J: TRBJ1-3
D: NA
size: NA
V: TRBV9
CDR3: CASSVGGPGNTIYF
DNA: TGTGCCAGCAGCGTAGGGGGGCCAGGAAACACCATATATTTT

J: TRBJ1-6
D: NA
size: few
V: TRBV25-1
CDR3: CASSELGVGSPLHF
DNA: TGTGCCAGCAGTGAATTAGGGGTTGGTTCACCCCTCCACTTT

J: TRBJ1-3
D: TRBD1
size: once
V: TRBV11-2
CDR3: CASSSPPGQAISGNTIYF
DNA: TGTGCCAGCAGCTCTCCTCCAGGACAGGCTATCTCTGGAAACACCATATATTTT

J: TRBJ1-1
D: NA
size: NA
V: TRBV7-8
CDR3: CASSLEAGRRTEAFF
DNA: TGTGCCAGCAGCTTAGAGGCAGGAAGGCGCACTGAAGCTTTCTTT